This is a list of T cell receptor beta chains from one sample in a study of blood T cell repertoires in COVID-19. Profiled with immunoSEQ multiplex PCR; TCRdb holds only in-frame clones, not every one. The table includes around 620,000 clones, approximately 90% detected once. Source material: peripheral blood. These receptor sequences come from a woman between 18 and 29 years old with acute or convalescent COVID-19. CDR3s include the opening cysteine and the closing phenylalanine or tryptophan. The order of the fields is D gene, J gene, clone size, V gene, CDR3 DNA, CDR3 protein. A D gene is named only where the DNA matches it firmly. Clone size is given for some rows only: seen once, a few or many times, or a class if the clone is expanded.

D gene: TRBD1; J gene: TRBJ1-5; clone size: .; V gene: TRBV11-3; CDR3 DNA: TGTGCCAGCAGCGCACACAGGGGGCCCAGCTGCAATCAGCCCCAGCATTTT; CDR3 protein: CASSAHRGPSCNQPQHF
D gene: .; J gene: TRBJ2-2; clone size: .; V gene: TRBV5-1; CDR3 DNA: TGCGCCAGCAGCTTGGCCGGGAGCACCGGGGAGCTGTTTTTT; CDR3 protein: CASSLAGSTGELFF
D gene: .; J gene: TRBJ2-7; clone size: .; V gene: TRBV24-1; CDR3 DNA: TGTGCCACCAGTGCCGGGAAAGAGCAGTACTTC; CDR3 protein: CATSAGKEQYF
D gene: .; J gene: TRBJ1-2; clone size: .; V gene: TRBV6-5; CDR3 DNA: TGTGCCAGCAGCAACAGGCCACGAGCTAACTATGGCTACACCTTC; CDR3 protein: CASSNRPRANYGYTF
D gene: TRBD1; J gene: TRBJ1-1; clone size: .; V gene: TRBV5-5; CDR3 DNA: TGTGCCAGCAGCTCTATGGCAGGGGGGAACACTGAAGCTTTCTTT; CDR3 protein: CASSSMAGGNTEAFF
D gene: .; J gene: TRBJ1-5; clone size: .; V gene: TRBV27; CDR3 DNA: TGTGCCAGCAGATCGGGACTCAATCAGCCCCAGCATTTT; CDR3 protein: CASRSGLNQPQHF
D gene: .; J gene: TRBJ1-1; clone size: .; V gene: TRBV30; CDR3 DNA: TGTGCCTGGAGTAGGGCGGGAAACACTGAAGCTTTCTTT; CDR3 protein: CAWSRAGNTEAFF
D gene: TRBD1; J gene: TRBJ2-7; clone size: .; V gene: TRBV7-2; CDR3 DNA: TGTGCCAGCAGCTTAGCATTCTTTGGTGACAGGGGGTACGAGCAGTACTTC; CDR3 protein: CASSLAFFGDRGYEQYF
D gene: .; J gene: TRBJ1-5; clone size: .; V gene: TRBV4-3; CDR3 DNA: TGCGCCAGCAGCACCCGGACAGACCAGCCCCAGCATTTT; CDR3 protein: CASSTRTDQPQHF
D gene: .; J gene: TRBJ1-5; clone size: once; V gene: TRBV9; CDR3 DNA: TGTGCCAGCAGCGCTACAGGAAGAGGCCAGCCCCAGCATTTT; CDR3 protein: CASSATGRGQPQHF
D gene: TRBD1; J gene: TRBJ1-1; clone size: once; V gene: TRBV12-5; CDR3 DNA: TGTGCTAGTGGAAACCGACAGGGGATTGCTGAAGCTTTCTTT; CDR3 protein: CASGNRQGIAEAFF
D gene: .; J gene: TRBJ1-6; clone size: few; V gene: TRBV11-2; CDR3 DNA: TGTGCCAGCAGCTTAGGACAATCCATCGGACCCCTCCACTTT; CDR3 protein: CASSLGQSIGPLHF
D gene: TRBD2; J gene: TRBJ2-5; clone size: .; V gene: TRBV9; CDR3 DNA: TGTGCCAGCAGCCTAGCCCGGGGGGGGCAAGAGACCCAGTACTTC; CDR3 protein: CASSLARGGQETQYF
D gene: TRBD1; J gene: TRBJ1-2; clone size: .; V gene: TRBV6-5; CDR3 DNA: TGTGCCAGCAGTTACCAAGGACAGGGGGTAATTGGCTACACCTTC; CDR3 protein: CASSYQGQGVIGYTF
D gene: TRBD2; J gene: TRBJ2-1; clone size: .; V gene: TRBV2; CDR3 DNA: TGTGCCAGCAGTGATCGTAGGTTAGCGGGGGGCGGGAATGAGCAGTTCTTC; CDR3 protein: CASSDRRLAGGGNEQFF